Sequencing of this T cell receptor (beta chain) was carried out in a study of tumor-infiltrating lymphocytes in primary liver carcinoma. Whole-study findings and limits: The difference in top-250-clone fraction between tumors and blood was significant, favoring tumors (p = 0.039).

Germline DNA was also extracted, with blood RNA taken from unsorted whole blood. Researchers reported drawing four milliliters of peripheral blood before surgery. cDNA specific to TCR beta was made from 500 ng of total RNA, with a constant-region primer employed for priming. For TCR beta, libraries were produced by three nested multiplex PCR rounds using slightly modified ARM-PCR. Investigators reported that the first two PCR rounds, at 10 to 11 cycles each, used TRBV1-TRBV30 forward primers with a C-beta reverse primer. TCRdb used MiXCR to reprocess the multiplex PCR reads, holding one entry per CDR3 protein. The data show around 330,000 distinct CDR3 sequences, approximately 58% seen once. The length of the CDR3 is 14 residues. Germline V lookup: CDR1 MGHRA, CDR2 YSYEKL. The ends lost 1 base at V and 12 bases at J; junction bases unmatched: 9. At least ten counts were recorded for this clonotype. Antigen: not known.

The J gene is TRBJ2-1, the V gene TRBV4-1, with 7 bases lining up with TRBD2. This receptor was taken from a woman aged 25 to 39 with primary liver carcinoma and hepatitis B virus infection. The specimen was peripheral blood. CDR3 region: CASSQGLAPSVQFF. CDR3 nucleotide sequence: TGCGCCAGCAGCCAAGGACTAGCTCCGAGTGTGCAGTTCTTC.